A single sample is the source of the 11 T cell receptor beta chains below, sequenced in a study of cytomegalovirus exposure and HLA in healthy donors. The PCR ran on 60 Vbeta and 13 Jbeta primers. Profiling relied on immunoSEQ multiplex PCR, and the TCRdb table lists in-frame clones only, not all of them. This repertoire shows about 180,000 clones, about four fifths found once; its top ten account for 1.5%. The specimen sequenced was PBMCs. The receptors stem from a middle-aged man in good health and CMV-seronegative.

The chain has TRBV4-1 and TRBJ2-7, with 9 bases matching TRBD1. There are 15 residues in the CDR3. Germline assignment: CDR1 MGHRA and CDR2 YSYEKL. Trimming cost V 2 bases and J 0 bases; bases outside gene matches: 2. Here the CDR3 reads CASSQPGQGSYEQYF. CDR3 nucleotide sequence: TGCGCCAGCAGCCAACCGGGACAGGGCTCCTACGAGCAGTACTTC.

This rearrangement joins TRBV11-3 to TRBJ2-7, with TRBD2 matching over 8 bases. This CDR3 comprises 13 residues. Germline V lookup: CDR1 SGHNT, CDR2 YENEEA. V trimming: 5 bases; J trimming: 6 bases; junction bases outside the gene matches: 6. The CDR3 here is CASSLGTRSEQYF. CDR3 DNA: TGTGCCAGCAGCCTCGGGACTAGAAGCGAGCAGTACTTC. Together with reference TRBV11-3 and TRBJ2-7, the CDR3 gives the full variable domain: EAGVVQSPRYKIIEKKQPVAFWCNPISGHNTLYWYLQNLGQGPELLIRYENEEAVDDSQLPKDRFSAERLKGVDSTLKIQPAELGDSAVYLCASSLGTRSEQYFGPGTRLTVT.

The chain recombines TRBV27 with TRBJ1-2; D is ambiguous. V was shortened by 2 bases and J by 2 bases, with 9 bases between the two germline ends. Germline CDR1 and CDR2: MNHEY and SMNVEV (reference sequence). The CDR3 contains 14 residues. CDR3 bases: TGTGCCAGCAGTTTAGTTCCCAGGAACTATGGCTACACCTTC. This codes for CASSLVPRNYGYTF.

This chain joins TRBV2 and TRBJ1-2; D ambiguous. The CDR3 loop spans 12 amino acids. Germline V lookup: CDR1 SNHLY, CDR2 FYNNEI. V lost 7 bases and J 4 bases, leaving 10 bases between the germline ends. The CDR3 sequence: CASNAGRYGYTF. CDR3 bases: TGTGCCAGCAATGCAGGCCGCTATGGCTACACCTTC. Supplemented by reference TRBV2 and TRBJ1-2, the full variable domain reads EPEVTQTPSHQVTQMGQEVILRCVPISNHLYFYWYRQILGQKVEFLVSFYNNEISEKSEIFDDQFSVERPDGSNFTLKIRSTKLEDSAMYFCASNAGRYGYTFGSGTRLTVV.

The chain combines TRBV18 with TRBJ2-7; possibly TRBD2 for D (5 bases). Germline V gives CDR1 KGHSH, CDR2 LQKENI. The CDR3 loop spans 12 amino acids. Trimming left V 4 bases short and J 7 bases short, with 11 bases between. CDR3 amino acids: CASSLSRGEQYF. For the CDR3, the DNA is TGTGCCAGCTCACTATCCCGCGGGGAGCAGTACTTC.

V is TRBV4-2 and J is TRBJ1-2, with D unclear. The CDR3 runs 17 residues. V dropped 0 bases and J dropped 0 bases, with 14 bases sitting between them. The germline V gene encodes CDR1 LGHNA and CDR2 YNFKEQ. CDR3 amino acids: CASSQEVGTETNYGYTF. DNA for the CDR3: TGTGCCAGCAGCCAAGAAGTAGGCACAGAGACTAACTATGGCTACACCTTC.

J is TRBJ2-7 and V is TRBV28; 7 positions match TRBD2. Per germline, CDR1 MDHEN and CDR2 SYDVKM. Unmatched junction bases numbered 6, after V lost 0 bases and J lost 7 bases. This CDR3 has 14 residues. As DNA, the CDR3 is TGTGCCAGCAGTTTATGGGGAGGGGTCGGGGAGCAGTACTTC. Protein: CASSLWGGVGEQYF.

This chain joins TRBV12-5 and TRBJ1-5; TRBD1 agrees at 7 bases. The CDR3 extends over 15 amino acids. The V gene end was trimmed by 11 bases and the J gene end by 4 bases; junction bases not matched to a gene: 14. CDR1 and CDR2 (germline): LGHNT, FRNRAP. The CDR3 region is CAQRGGPQGNQPQHF. CDR3 in DNA: TGTGCTCAACGAGGGGGCCCCCAGGGGAATCAGCCCCAGCATTTT. The whole variable domain, remainder taken from reference TRBV12-5 and TRBJ1-5, is DARVTQTPRHKVTEMGQEVTMRCQPILGHNTVFWYRQTMMQGLELLAYFRNRAPLDDSGMPKDRFSAEMPDATLATLKIQPSEPRDSAVYFCAQRGGPQGNQPQHFGDGTRLSIL.

J is TRBJ2-3 and V is TRBV15, with D possibly matching TRBD2 (6 bases). Trimming took 5 bases from V and 2 from J, leaving 14 bases between them. This CDR3 has 15 residues. The germline V gene has CDR1 LNHNV and CDR2 YYDKDF (reference sequence). CDR3 sequence reads: CATSSLREDTDTQYF. CDR3 coding DNA: TGTGCCACCAGCTCCCTAAGGGAGGACACAGATACGCAGTATTTT.

This chain connects TRBV11-3 to TRBJ2-4, with D perhaps matching TRBD2 (7 bases). Looked up from germline, CDR1 is SGHNT and CDR2 is YENEEA. Deletions cut 6 bases from V and 6 bases from J, with 18 bases between. CDR3 length: 15 amino acids. The CDR3 sequence is CASSQWGGPGNIQYF. CDR3 DNA sequence: TGTGCCAGCAGTCAGTGGGGGGGCCCTGGAAACATTCAGTACTTC. The full variable domain, completed using reference TRBV11-3 and TRBJ2-4, is EAGVVQSPRYKIIEKKQPVAFWCNPISGHNTLYWYLQNLGQGPELLIRYENEEAVDDSQLPKDRFSAERLKGVDSTLKIQPAELGDSAVYLCASSQWGGPGNIQYFGAGTRLSVL.

The chain has TRBV7-9 and TRBJ2-7, with a weak D call TRBD1 (5 bases). Germline V gives CDR1 SEHNR, CDR2 FQNEAQ (reference sequence). This CDR3 contains 14 residues. Trimming pared 4 bases from V and 6 bases from J, leaving 16 bases between. CDR3 region: CASSSMTVLVEQYF. The CDR3, as DNA: TGTGCCAGCAGCTCAATGACAGTCTTGGTCGAGCAGTACTTC.